This T cell receptor (beta chain) was found in a study of OX40 agonist ivuxolimab in advanced cancers. V was pared by 3 bases and J by 4 bases, with 16 bases between. Per the germline V gene, CDR1 is SNHLY and CDR2 is FYNNEI. The CDR3 loop spans 16 amino acids. The assay was immunoSEQ multiplex PCR, and TCRdb's table has in-frame clones only and misses some. This table has approximately 90,000 clones, around nine tenths appearing once. This receptor was obtained from an adult with an advanced solid tumor such as melanoma, head and neck, liver or kidney cancer. The chain recombines TRBV2 with TRBJ2-1; a weak D match, TRBD2 (6 bases). The sample was CD4+ or CD8+ T cells sorted from blood, taken in a trial of the OX40 agonist ivuxolimab. Here the CDR3 DNA reads TGTGCCAGCAGTGAGGGACTTCCCAGCCTTTACAATGAGCAGTTCTTC. Protein product: CASSEGLPSLYNEQFF.